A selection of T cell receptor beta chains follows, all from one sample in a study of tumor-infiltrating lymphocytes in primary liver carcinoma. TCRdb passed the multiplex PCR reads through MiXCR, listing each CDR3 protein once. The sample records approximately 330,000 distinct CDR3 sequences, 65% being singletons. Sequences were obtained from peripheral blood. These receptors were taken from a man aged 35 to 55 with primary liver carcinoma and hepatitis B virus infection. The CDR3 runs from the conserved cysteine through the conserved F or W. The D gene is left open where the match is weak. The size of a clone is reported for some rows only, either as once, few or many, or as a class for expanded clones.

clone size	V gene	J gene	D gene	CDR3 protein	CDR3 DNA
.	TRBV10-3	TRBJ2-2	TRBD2	CAIKEREASGGAGELFF	TGTGCCATCAAGGAGCGGGAGGCCTCGGGGGGCGCCGGGGAGCTGTTTTTT
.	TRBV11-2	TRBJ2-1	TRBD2	CTSSSSGSSNEQFF	TGTACCAGCAGCTCGAGCGGGAGCTCCAACGAGCAGTTCTTC
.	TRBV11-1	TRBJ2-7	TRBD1	CASSPDRDKRYF	TGTGCCAGCAGCCCGGACAGGGACAAGCGGTACTTC
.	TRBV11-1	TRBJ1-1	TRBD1	CASSLVGQGPHTEAFF	TGTGCCAGCAGCTTAGTGGGACAGGGACCACACACTGAAGCTTTCTTT
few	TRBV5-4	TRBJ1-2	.	CASSVSPENYGYTF	TGTGCCAGCAGCGTTTCTCCGGAAAACTATGGCTACACCTTC
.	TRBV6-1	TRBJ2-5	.	CASSEIVGVETQYF	TGTGCCAGCAGTGAGATCGTAGGGGTGGAGACCCAGTACTTC
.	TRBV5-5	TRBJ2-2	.	CASSLAFFLLAVPGSCFF	.
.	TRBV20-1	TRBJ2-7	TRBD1	CSARVPRGWNEQYF	TGCAGTGCTAGAGTACCCAGGGGGTGGAACGAGCAGTACTTC
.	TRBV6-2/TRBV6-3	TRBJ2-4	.	CASSYSSSHAKNIQYF	TGTGCCAGCAGTTACTCCTCGTCCCACGCCAAAAACATTCAGTACTTC
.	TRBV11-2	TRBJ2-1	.	CATQECEGEQFF	TGCGCCACCCAAGAGTGTGAGGGGGAGCAGTTCTTC
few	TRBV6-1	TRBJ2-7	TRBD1	CASRDRGSYEQYF	TGTGCCAGCAGGGACAGGGGCTCCTACGAGCAGTACTTC
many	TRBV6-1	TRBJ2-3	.	CATDSGARGTQYF	TGTGCCACCGACTCCGGAGCAAGGGGTACGCAGTATTTT
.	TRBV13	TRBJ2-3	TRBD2	CASSSTSGRAALSDTQYF	TGTGCCAGCAGCTCAACTAGCGGGAGGGCCGCACTGTCAGATACGCAGTATTTT
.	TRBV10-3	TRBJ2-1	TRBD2	CAIRIAGNGGERFF	TGTGCCATCAGAATAGCGGGAAATGGGGGCGAGCGGTTCTTC
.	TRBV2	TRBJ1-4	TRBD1	CASIRDSGEKLFF	TGTGCCAGCATCCGGGACAGTGGCGAAAAACTGTTTTTT
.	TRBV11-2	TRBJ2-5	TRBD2	CASSLAGARETQLF	TGCGCCAGCAGCTTAGCGGGTGCGCGGGAGACCCAGTTGTTC
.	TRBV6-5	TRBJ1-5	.	CASSKIISHGIGQPQHF	TGTGCCAGCAGCAAAATTATCAGTCACGGGATAGGACAGCCCCAACATTTT
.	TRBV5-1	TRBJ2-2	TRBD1	CASSLQGASPMVGELFF	TGCGCCAGCAGCTTACAGGGGGCATCCCCAATGGTCGGGGAGCTGTTTTTT
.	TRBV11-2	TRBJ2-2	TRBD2	CASSLGASGNTGELSF	TGTGCCAGCAGCTTAGGGGCTAGCGGGAACACCGGGGAGCTGTCTTTT
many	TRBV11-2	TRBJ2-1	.	CASSLGNEQFF	TGTGCCAGCAGCTTAGGGAATGAGCAGTTCTTC
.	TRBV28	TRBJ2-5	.	CASRNSGQETQYF	TGTGCCAGCAGAAATAGCGGACAAGAGACCCAGTACTTC
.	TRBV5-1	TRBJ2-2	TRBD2	CTSSSGTRDTGVLFF	TGCACCAGCAGCTCCGGGACTAGAGACACCGGGGTGCTGTTTTTT
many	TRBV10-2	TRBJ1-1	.	CASSEEQPFQQAFF	TGCGCCAGCAGTGAAGAACAGCCTTTCCAACAAGCTTTCTTT
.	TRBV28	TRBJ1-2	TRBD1	CSSTTVGQNYGYTF	TGTTCCAGCACCACGGTGGGACAGAACTATGGCTACACCTTC
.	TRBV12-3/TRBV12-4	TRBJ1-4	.	CASSSAGVATNEKLFF	TGTGCCAGCAGTTCTGCAGGGGTCGCAACTAATGAAAAACTGTTTTTT
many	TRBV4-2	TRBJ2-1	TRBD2	CASSHYLPGTSGGYNEQFF	TGTGCCAGCAGCCATTACCTCCCCGGGACTAGCGGGGGGTACAATGAGCAGTTCTTC
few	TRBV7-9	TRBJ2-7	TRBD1	CASRPDRGQDEQYF	TGTGCCAGCCGCCCGGACAGGGGGCAAGACGAGCAGTACTTC
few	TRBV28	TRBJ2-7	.	CASSRTPSYEQYF	TGTGCCAGCAGTCGAACTCCGTCCTACGAGCAGTACTTC
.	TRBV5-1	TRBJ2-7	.	CARSFSGSEQYF	TGCGCCAGAAGCTTTTCAGGGAGCGAGCAGTACTTC
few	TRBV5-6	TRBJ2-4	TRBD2	CASSLFAGGTKNIQYF	TGTGCCAGCAGCTTGTTTGCGGGAGGGACCAAAAACATTCAGTACTTC